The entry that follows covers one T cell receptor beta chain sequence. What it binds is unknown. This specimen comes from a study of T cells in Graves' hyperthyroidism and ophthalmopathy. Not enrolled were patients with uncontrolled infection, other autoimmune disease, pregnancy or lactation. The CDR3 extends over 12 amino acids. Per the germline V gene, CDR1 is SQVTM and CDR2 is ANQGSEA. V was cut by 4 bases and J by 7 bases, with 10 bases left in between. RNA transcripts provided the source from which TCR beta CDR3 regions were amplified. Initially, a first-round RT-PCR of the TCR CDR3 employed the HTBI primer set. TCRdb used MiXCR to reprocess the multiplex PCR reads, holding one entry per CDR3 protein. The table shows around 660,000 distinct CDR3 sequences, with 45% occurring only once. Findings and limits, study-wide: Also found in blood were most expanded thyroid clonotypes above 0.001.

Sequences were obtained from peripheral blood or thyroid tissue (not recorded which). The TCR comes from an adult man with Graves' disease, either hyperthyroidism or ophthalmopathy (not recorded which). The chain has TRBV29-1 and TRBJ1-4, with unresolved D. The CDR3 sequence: CSVGLGSEKLFF. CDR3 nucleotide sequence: TGCAGCGTTGGGCTAGGTAGTGAAAAACTGTTTTTT.